The 18 T cell receptor beta chains below all came from one sample that was sequenced in a study of T-cell memory formation after mild COVID-19. TCRdb called the 5' RACE reads again in MiXCR, with one record for every CDR3 protein. The data contain about 290,000 distinct CDR3 sequences, around a sixth of them singletons. The source material was PBMCs or a T cell subset sorted from them (not recorded which). These receptors originate from a man between 18 and 35 years old who had mild COVID-19 (a few samples of this study predate the infection). Cell type and time point are not known.

The genes are TRBV11-2 and TRBJ1-3, with D hard to call. V was shortened by 0 bases and J by 3 bases, with 9 bases between the two germline ends. This CDR3 comprises 15 residues. Germline V gene sequence: CDR1 SGHAT, CDR2 FQNNGV. This CDR3 reads CASSLDLGYGNTIYF. For the CDR3, the DNA is TGTGCCAGCAGCTTAGATCTAGGGTATGGAAACACCATATATTTT.

The gene calls are TRBV4-1 and TRBJ2-7; D gene unclear. The CDR3 contains 13 residues. Germline values: CDR1 MGHRA, CDR2 YSYEKL. The ends were cut back, 0 bases at V and 2 bases at J, with 5 bases in the middle. CDR3 region: CASSQDPTYEQYV. CDR3 in DNA: TGCGCCAGCAGCCAAGATCCAACCTACGAGCAGTACGTC.

This rearrangement joins TRBV19 to TRBJ2-2, with D possibly TRBD2 on 5 matching bases. Germline V gene lookup returns CDR1 LNHDA and CDR2 SQIVND (reference sequence). V gave up 3 bases and J gave up 7 bases, with 12 bases separating them. This CDR3 contains 14 residues. The DNA for the CDR3 is TGTGCCAGTAGTATTTCGGGGTTGAGCGGGGAGCTGTTTTTT. Amino acid sequence: CASSISGLSGELFF.

This clonotype was picked up a small number of times. The gene calls are TRBV12-3 or TRBV12-4 and TRBJ1-1; no definite D call. V lost 2 bases and J lost 5, with 3 bases in between. The CDR3 totals 11 residues. The DNA for the CDR3 is TGTGCCAGCAGTTTAAAGACTGAAGCTTTCTTT. It codes for CASSLKTEAFF.

This clonotype has only a few counts. The rearrangement links TRBV7-2 to TRBJ2-7; D gene unclear. This CDR3 region has 12 residues. Per germline, CDR1 SGHTA and CDR2 FQGNSA. The ends were cut back, 3 bases at V and 6 bases at J, with 9 bases in the middle. This chain's CDR3 is CASSLDGLEQYF. The CDR3, as DNA: TGTGCCAGCAGCTTGGACGGGCTCGAGCAGTACTTC.

This chain joins TRBV4-1 and TRBJ2-5, with 10 positions matching TRBD2. The V segment lost 2 bases and the J segment 6 bases; nucleotides outside the gene matches: 6. Germline V gene sequence: CDR1 MGHRA, CDR2 YSYEKL. The CDR3 totals 15 residues. CDR3 DNA sequence: TGCGCCAGCAGCCAACCAACTAGCGGGGTCAAGACCCAGTACTTC. Protein sequence: CASSQPTSGVKTQYF.

J is TRBJ1-4 and V is TRBV7-6; D is ambiguous. CDR1 and CDR2 (germline): SGHVS, FNYEAQ. V was clipped by 6 bases and J by 7 bases, with 12 bases between them. The CDR3 contains 13 residues. This chain's CDR3 is CASRRLAGEKLFF. In DNA, the CDR3 is TGTGCCAGCAGGAGGTTGGCAGGTGAAAAACTGTTTTTT. The full variable domain, rest sourced from reference TRBV7-6 and TRBJ1-4, is GAGVSQSPRYKVTKRGQDVALRCDPISGHVSLYWYRQALGQGPEFLTYFNYEAQQDKSGLPNDRFSAERPEGSISTLTIQRTEQRDSAMYRCASRRLAGEKLFFGSGTQLSVL.

The V gene is TRBV6-5, the J gene TRBJ1-2, with D maybe TRBD1 (6 bases). This CDR3 has 13 amino acids. Germline CDR1 reads MNHEY; CDR2 reads SVGAGI. Trimming removed 6 bases at V and 4 bases at J, with 12 bases between. The DNA of the CDR3 is TGTGCCAGCAGGACACAGGGACGCTATGGCTACACCTTC. Protein product: CASRTQGRYGYTF.

This clonotype came up a few times. The chain uses TRBV7-6 and TRBJ1-1; TRBD1 is a possible D gene (5 bases). Germline V CDR1 and CDR2: SGHVS, FNYEAQ. The CDR3 sequence is 15 residues long. V was clipped by 1 base and J by 0 bases, with 9 bases between them. CDR3 in amino acids: CASSLEAGMNTEAFF. As DNA, the CDR3 is TGTGCCAGCAGCTTAGAGGCAGGGATGAACACTGAAGCTTTCTTT.

V is TRBV20-1 and J is TRBJ1-2; D call uncertain. V lost 0 bases, J lost 5 bases, and 16 bases lay in between. CDR1 DFQATT and CDR2 SNEGSKA come from the germline V gene (reference sequence). The CDR3 length is 15 residues. This chain's CDR3 is CSARDLELAGYGYTF. DNA for the CDR3: TGCAGTGCTAGAGATCTGGAACTTGCGGGTTATGGCTACACCTTC.

The chain links TRBV7-9 to TRBJ2-7; no definite D call. Trimming cost V 1 base and J 5 bases, with 12 bases left between them. In germline, CDR1 is SEHNR, CDR2 FQNEAQ (reference sequence). This CDR3 comprises 14 residues. The CDR3 reads CASSLGHFSNEQYV. In DNA, the CDR3 is TGTGCCAGCAGCTTAGGACATTTCAGCAACGAGCAGTACGTC.

This chain uses TRBV5-5 with TRBJ1-3; D might be TRBD1 (6 bases). Trimming shortened V by 3 bases and J by 1 base, and 11 bases separated the two germline ends. There are 15 residues in the CDR3. Germline CDR1 is SGHKS and CDR2 is YYEKEE (reference sequence). DNA of the CDR3: TGTGCCAGCAGCTGGTCACAGGGTTCTGGAAACACCATATATTTT. Amino acids: CASSWSQGSGNTIYF.

This clonotype was counted between two and nine times. This chain's CDR3 is CASSPGVRDSGETQYF. The CDR3, as DNA: TGCGCCAGCAGCCCCGGAGTCCGGGACTCGGGAGAGACCCAGTACTTC. V is TRBV5-1 and J is TRBJ2-5; maybe TRBD2 (6 bases). Per the germline V gene, CDR1 is SGHRS and CDR2 is YFSETQ. V gave up 4 bases and J gave up 4 bases, with 20 bases separating them. The CDR3 extends over 16 amino acids.

This clonotype was observed a handful of times. This chain joins TRBV7-2 and TRBJ2-1, with 9 bases identical to TRBD1. This CDR3 is 15 amino acids long. Germline V gene sequence: CDR1 SGHTA, CDR2 FQGNSA. The V segment lost 7 bases and the J segment 6 bases; nucleotides outside the gene matches: 10. The CDR3 DNA sequence: TGTGCCAGCACAAAATTCCGACAGGGGGGCAATGAGCAGTTCTTC. Protein: CASTKFRQGGNEQFF.

A few counts support this clonotype. The chain joins TRBV6-5 to TRBJ2-7; 7 bases line up with TRBD1. CDR1 is MNHEY and CDR2 is SVGAGI in the germline V gene. Germline trimming cut 2 bases from V and 5 bases from J; bases unmatched to any gene: 3. This CDR3 is built from 13 residues. In nucleotides, the CDR3 is TGTGCCAGCAGTTACGAAGGGGGCGACGAGCAGTACGTC. Translation: CASSYEGGDEQYV.

This clonotype was found a few times. The rearrangement joins TRBV7-6 to TRBJ1-5; D gene uncertain. The CDR3 is made up of 13 amino acids. Deletions cut 1 base from V and 11 bases from J, with 12 bases between. Germline V gene data show CDR1 as SGHVS and CDR2 as FNYEAQ. The CDR3 is CASSLGALGAQHF. CDR3 bases: TGTGCCAGCAGCTTAGGGGCTCTCGGAGCCCAGCATTTT.

This clonotype was recorded many times. The chain recombines TRBV7-9 with TRBJ1-1; D gene unclear. CDR3 size: 15 residues. Germline loops: CDR1 SEHNR, CDR2 FQNEAQ (reference sequence). The ends were cut back, 2 bases at V and 0 bases at J, with 10 bases in the middle. The CDR3 coding sequence is TGTGCCAGCAGCTTATTGTCCGGTTTGAACACTGAAGCTTTCTTT. Encoded protein: CASSLLSGLNTEAFF.

The chain links TRBV29-1 to TRBJ2-1; 13 bases fit TRBD2. CDR3 length: 17 residues. V dropped 5 bases and J dropped 0; count of bases not matched to a gene: 7. CDR1 and CDR2 from the germline V gene are SQVTM and ANQGSEA. The chain's CDR3 is CSVRTSGGSSSYNEQFF. The CDR3 DNA follows: TGCAGCGTTAGGACTAGCGGGGGCTCCAGCTCCTACAATGAGCAGTTCTTC.